This TCR beta chain was recovered during a study of regulatory T cells in long-lasting Graves disease. The table lists this clonotype with a few counts. V gave up 2 bases and J gave up 3 bases, with 3 bases separating them. CDR1 and CDR2 from the germline V gene are SGHKS and YYEKEE (reference sequence). The CDR3 loop spans 12 amino acids. Time point specified: newly diagnosed GD, antithyroid drugs for less than 3 months. Making the TCR library involved RNA that had been extracted from PBMCs. With iRepertoire HTBI primers and Arm-PCR of CDR3 regions, TCR beta libraries were built. TCRdb re-derived calls from the multiplex PCR reads in MiXCR, one entry per CDR3 protein. In the table there are approximately 350,000 distinct CDR3 sequences, 15% to 20% of which are singletons. These data were likewise used in another study, on T cells in Graves' hyperthyroidism and ophthalmopathy. From that paper: The HTBI set primed first-round TCR CDR3 RT-PCR.

Material: peripheral blood mononuclear cells (PBMCs), obtained at new diagnosis, from a patient treated with antithyroid drugs. The sequence was collected from a woman in her late teens or twenties with Graves disease. The genes are TRBV5-5 and TRBJ2-1, with D unclear. Here the CDR3 reads CASSFHYNEQFF. DNA of the CDR3: TGTGCCAGCAGCTTCCACTACAATGAGCAGTTCTTC. Full variable domain (outside the CDR3, taken from reference TRBV5-5 and TRBJ2-1): DAGVTQSPTHLIKTRGQQVTLRCSPISGHKSVSWYQQVLGQGPQFIFQYYEKEERGRGNFPDRFSARQFPNYSSELNVNALLLGDSALYLCASSFHYNEQFFGPGTRLTVL.